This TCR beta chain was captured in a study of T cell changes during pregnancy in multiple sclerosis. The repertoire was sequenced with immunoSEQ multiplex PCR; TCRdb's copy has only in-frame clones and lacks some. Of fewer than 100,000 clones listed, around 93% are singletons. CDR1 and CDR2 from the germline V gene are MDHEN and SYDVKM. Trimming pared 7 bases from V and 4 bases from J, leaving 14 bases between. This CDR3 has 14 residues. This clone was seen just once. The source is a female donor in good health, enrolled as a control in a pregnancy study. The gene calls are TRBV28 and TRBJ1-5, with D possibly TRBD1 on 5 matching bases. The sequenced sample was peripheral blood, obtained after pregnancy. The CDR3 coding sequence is TGTGCCAGCACTTCAGACGGGGGTAATCAGCCCCAGCATTTT. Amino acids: CASTSDGGNQPQHF.